This T cell receptor beta chain was identified during a study of vaccination and CD4 T cells after COVID-19. Study at large: Participants were vaccinated with two doses, given as either BNT162b2 or mRNA-1273 vaccine.

The CDR3 is 16 amino acids. Looked up from germline, CDR1 is MNHNS and CDR2 is SASEGT. J was trimmed by 5 bases and V by 4 bases; bases with no gene match: 9. A note on this clonotype: No antigen is known for it.

Documented treatment: roughly 11-day PBMC culture with coronavirus spike peptide pools or control peptides (ViraFEST assay). ViraFEST grew antigen-specific T cells using peptide pools, then sequenced TCRs. Cultured CD4+ T-cell DNA underwent Oncomine TCR Beta short-read sequencing. TCRdb ran MiXCR on the PCR reads and lists one entry per CDR3 protein. The sample holds approximately 24,000 distinct CDR3 sequences, about 41% seen once. Findings and limits, study-wide: The median proportion of reactive clones detected only post-vaccination in convalescent patients was 65% to 90%. Convalescent participants were relatively few, and none had early post-infection timepoints studied.

The sequence was collected from a human donor who had recovered from COVID-19. The sequenced material came from CD4+ T cells from blood, cultured in vitro. The chain carries TRBV6-1 and TRBJ2-7; TRBD1 matches at 12 bases. Here the CDR3 reads CASSGAPGQGANEQYF. The CDR3 DNA follows: TGTGCCAGCAGTGGGGCCCCGGGACAGGGGGCCAACGAGCAGTACTTC.